The 31 T cell receptor beta chains below all came from one sample that was sequenced in a study of post-analysis software for immune sequencing data. The study's findings and limits: Elevated frequency relative to controls characterized four or five TRBV segments in patients, TRBV5-6, TRBV5-1 and TRBV20-1 among them.

Unique molecular identifiers had been added to the TCR beta cDNA libraries. MiXCR was run by TCRdb on the PCR reads, yielding one entry per CDR3 protein. The sample records hundreds of thousands of distinct CDR3 sequences, roughly 29% being singletons. Their recognized antigens are unknown. The sequencing input was blood. These receptors originate from a girl aged 10-17 years with multiple sclerosis.

The chain carries TRBV5-6 and TRBJ1-5, with D possibly matching TRBD1 (5 bases). Germline CDR1 is SGHDT and CDR2 is YYEEEE. This CDR3 region has 13 residues. The V gene lost 2 bases and the J gene lost 6 bases, with 9 bases spanning the gap. The CDR3 nucleotides read TGTGCCAGCAGCTTCTTGGGGGGTCAGCCCCAGCATTTT. This translates into CASSFLGGQPQHF.

This clonotype was detected ten times or more. The CDR3 loop is CSVGNVNQETQYF. The CDR3 region has the DNA TGCAGCGTTGGCAACGTAAATCAAGAGACCCAGTACTTC. The V call is TRBV29-1, the J call TRBJ2-5, with D unclear. The CDR3 length is 13 residues. The germline V gene has CDR1 SQVTM and CDR2 ANQGSEA. V was clipped by 4 bases and J by 2 bases, with 11 bases between them. The full variable domain, completed using reference TRBV29-1 and TRBJ2-5, is SAVISQKPSRDICQRGTSLTIQCQVDSQVTMMFWYRQQPGQSLTLIATANQGSEATYESGFVIDKFPISRPNLTFSTLTVSNMSPEDSSIYLCSVGNVNQETQYFGPGTRLLVL.

This clonotype was observed many times. The J gene is TRBJ1-2, the V gene TRBV12-3 or TRBV12-4; 7 bases are shared with TRBD1. The CDR3 is 15 residues long. Trimming at V came to 6 bases and at J to 3 bases, leaving 10 bases not matched to a gene. Written as DNA, the CDR3 is TGTGCCAGCAGCCAAGGACAGGTCCTGGACTATGGCTACACCTTC. Protein: CASSQGQVLDYGYTF.

This rearrangement joins TRBV20-1 to TRBJ1-1, with TRBD1 matching over 8 bases. Trimming cost V 1 base and J 3 bases; bases outside gene matches: 7. Per the germline V gene, CDR1 is DFQATT and CDR2 is SNEGSKA (reference sequence). The CDR3 contains 15 residues. This chain's CDR3 is CSARAYGQGYTEAFF. The CDR3 nucleotides read TGCAGTGCTAGAGCCTACGGACAGGGATACACTGAAGCTTTCTTT.

In this sample, this clonotype turned up a few times. CDR3 sequence (DNA): TGTGCCAGCAGCGATAGCACCCTACTGGGGTACAATGAGCAGTTCTTC. Amino acid sequence: CASSDSTLLGYNEQFF. This rearrangement joins TRBV9 to TRBJ2-1; D remains unclear. The CDR3 loop spans 16 amino acids. The germline V and J ends were trimmed by 3 bases and 4 bases, with 17 bases remaining between them. Looked up from germline, CDR1 is SGDLS and CDR2 is YYNGEE. Looking up the rest from reference TRBV9 and TRBJ2-1 gives the full variable domain: DSGVTQTPKHLITATGQRVTLRCSPRSGDLSVYWYQQSLDQGLQFLIQYYNGEERAKGNILERFSAQQFPDLHSELNLSSLELGDSALYFCASSDSTLLGYNEQFFGPGTRLTVL.

This clonotype was observed many times. V is TRBV5-1 and J is TRBJ2-3, with unresolved D. The CDR3 covers 14 residues. Germline V lookup: CDR1 SGHRS, CDR2 YFSETQ. Trimming took 2 bases from V and 6 from J, leaving 13 bases between them. The CDR3 is CASSFRLGSDTQYF. For the CDR3, the DNA is TGCGCCAGCAGCTTTCGACTGGGGTCCGATACGCAGTATTTT. Complete variable domain (other parts from reference TRBV5-1 and TRBJ2-3): KAGVTQTPRYLIKTRGQQVTLSCSPISGHRSVSWYQQTPGQGLQFLFEYFSETQRNKGNFPGRFSGRQFSNSRSEMNVSTLELGDSALYLCASSFRLGSDTQYFGPGTRLTVL.

The V call is TRBV7-2, the J call TRBJ2-1, with 9 bases matching TRBD1. In germline, CDR1 is SGHTA, CDR2 FQGNSA. This CDR3 region has 16 residues. V dropped 3 bases and J dropped 0; count of bases not matched to a gene: 3. The chain's CDR3 is CASSFQGQGSYNEQFF. Here the CDR3 DNA reads TGTGCCAGCAGCTTCCAGGGACAGGGCTCCTACAATGAGCAGTTCTTC.

The V and J genes are TRBV6-5 and TRBJ2-1; 7 nucleotides match TRBD1. Germline V gene data show CDR1 as MNHEY and CDR2 as SVGAGI. Trimming cost V 7 bases and J 7 bases; bases outside gene matches: 7. The CDR3 consists of 13 residues. The DNA for the CDR3 is TGTGCCAGCACGAGGGGGCCAGGGAATGAGCAGTTCTTC. It yields the protein CASTRGPGNEQFF.

With regard to this clonotype: A read error may be the cause here, since a much bigger clone is one base away. The V gene is TRBV6-6, the J gene TRBJ1-2; 9 bases line up with TRBD1. The CDR3 is made up of 13 amino acids. Germline CDR1 MNHNY, CDR2 SVGAGI (reference sequence). The junction had 1 base not matched to a gene; V was cut back by 4 bases and J by 4 bases. This CDR3 is CASSWDRVYGYTF. Written as DNA, the CDR3 is TGTGCCAGCAGTTGGGACAGGGTCTATGGCTACACCTTC.

This clonotype was counted many times. The J gene is TRBJ2-3, the V gene TRBV29-1; D possibly matches TRBD1 or TRBD2 (5 bases each). This CDR3 is 12 amino acids long. Germline loops: CDR1 SQVTM, CDR2 ANQGSEA. V gave up 4 bases and J gave up 6 bases, with 11 bases separating them. The chain's CDR3 is CSVGWGMDTQYF. In DNA form, the CDR3 reads TGCAGCGTTGGGTGGGGGATGGATACGCAGTATTTT.

This clonotype was seen a few times. The chain carries TRBV4-2 and TRBJ1-5; D may be TRBD1 (6 bases). CDR1 is LGHNA and CDR2 is YNFKEQ in the germline V gene. V lost 1 base and J lost 3, with 13 bases in between. The CDR3 is 16 amino acids. The CDR3 region has the DNA TGTGCCAGCAGCCAAGCCCCAGGGGTGGACAATCAGCCCCAGCATTTT. Its translation is CASSQAPGVDNQPQHF.

The chain links TRBV4-1 to TRBJ1-5; 11 bases are shared with TRBD1. Germline loops: CDR1 MGHRA, CDR2 YSYEKL. The CDR3 contains 17 residues. V lost 4 bases, J lost 1 base, and 6 bases stayed unmatched. The DNA of the CDR3 is TGCGCCAGCAGCCCAGGACAGGGGGCGATGAGCAATCAGCCCCAGCATTTT. Protein sequence: CASSPGQGAMSNQPQHF.

On this clonotype itself: Given a much more abundant clone one base away, this may be a read error. The chain joins TRBV20-1 to TRBJ2-7; 9 nucleotides line up with TRBD2. This CDR3 region has 14 residues. V shed 5 bases and J 0 bases; nucleotides not matched to a gene: 5. The germline V gene has CDR1 DFQATT and CDR2 SNEGSKA (reference sequence). The CDR3 nucleotides are TGCAGTGCTGGGGCTAGCGGGGTCTCCTACGAGCAGTACTTC. Residues: CSAGASGVSYEQYF.

The genes are TRBV6-5 and TRBJ1-4, with 7 bases fitting TRBD1. Germline V gene data show CDR1 as MNHEY and CDR2 as SVGAGI. With 2 bases clipped from V and 4 bases from J, the junction kept 1 base outside the gene matches. CDR3 length: 14 residues. In DNA, the CDR3 is TGTGCCAGCAGTTACGACAGGGTTAATGAAAAACTGTTTTTT. Its protein is CASSYDRVNEKLFF.

This clonotype was recorded at least ten times. The gene calls are TRBV10-3 and TRBJ2-3; D possibly corresponds to TRBD2 (5 bases). The CDR3 is made up of 11 amino acids. Trimming cost V 10 bases and J 5 bases, with 10 bases left between them. Germline loops: CDR1 ENHRY, CDR2 SYGVKD. The CDR3 nucleotides are TGTGCCACAGCGGCGGGAGATACGCAGTATTTT. Its protein product is CATAAGDTQYF.

This clonotype was observed at least ten times. The chain employs TRBV12-3 or TRBV12-4 and TRBJ2-1; D is unresolved. The CDR3 consists of 12 residues. The V gene lost 4 bases and the J gene lost 9 bases, with 10 bases spanning the gap. The CDR3 nucleotides are TGTGCCAGCAGTTCTAGACCGGTTGAGCAGTTCTTC. This translates into CASSSRPVEQFF.

The chain is built from TRBV28 and TRBJ2-3; 7 nucleotides line up with TRBD1. In germline, CDR1 is MDHEN, CDR2 SYDVKM. The CDR3 is 14 residues long. Losses at the gene ends were 2 bases for V and 5 bases for J; bases not matched to a gene: 4. The CDR3 bases are TGTGCCAGCAGTTTAGGGACAGTACAAGATACGCAGTATTTT. Translating it yields CASSLGTVQDTQYF. The variable domain in full, with the rest retrieved from reference TRBV28 and TRBJ2-3, is DVKVTQSSRYLVKRTGEKVFLECVQDMDHENMFWYRQDPGLGLRLIYFSYDVKMKEKGDIPEGYSVSREKKERFSLILESASTNQTSMYLCASSLGTVQDTQYFGPGTRLTVL.

This clonotype occurred a few times. The rearrangement uses TRBV4-3 and TRBJ1-1, with a tentative D call TRBD1 (5 bases). CDR3 length: 14 amino acids. Germline-derived CDR1 and CDR2 are LGHNA and YSLEER. V lost 3 bases, J lost 1 base, and 9 bases lay in between. The CDR3 DNA is TGCGCCAGCAGCCACAGCACAGGGAACACTGAAGCTTTCTTT. It specifies CASSHSTGNTEAFF.

The chain joins TRBV12-3 or TRBV12-4 to TRBJ2-2; TRBD2 aligns across 9 bases. The trim removed 5 bases at V and 3 bases at J, leaving 7 bases unmatched. This CDR3 contains 16 residues. The CDR3 DNA reads as TGTGCCAGCAGTCCGCGGGGGGGCTCGCACACCGGGGAGCTGTTTTTT. As protein: CASSPRGGSHTGELFF.

This clonotype came up a few times. V usage is TRBV19 and J usage is TRBJ2-1; perhaps TRBD1 as D (5 bases). Germline V lookup: CDR1 LNHDA, CDR2 SQIVND (reference sequence). V gave up 1 base and J gave up 3 bases, with 10 bases separating them. This CDR3 contains 15 residues. CDR3 loop: CASSIGRRGYNEQFF. CDR3 nucleotide sequence: TGTGCCAGTAGTATAGGGAGAAGGGGCTACAATGAGCAGTTCTTC.

This chain joins TRBV3-1 and TRBJ1-2; unclear D gene. Germline V gene lookup returns CDR1 LGHDT and CDR2 YNNKEL (reference sequence). V was shortened by 5 bases and J by 13 bases, with 14 bases between the two germline ends. This CDR3 spans 11 amino acids. CDR3 sequence reads: CASSDRGGLTF. The CDR3 region has the DNA TGTGCCAGCAGCGACCGTGGCGGCCTCACCTTC.

This chain links TRBV28 with TRBJ2-1, with D tentatively TRBD1 or TRBD2 (6 bases each). Germline V gene data show CDR1 as MDHEN and CDR2 as SYDVKM. The CDR3 covers 14 residues. V lost 3 bases and J 5 bases, leaving 11 bases between the germline ends. Here the CDR3 DNA reads TGTGCCAGCAGTTTGCCGGGGGCCAACAATGAGCAGTTCTTC. This codes for CASSLPGANNEQFF.

CDR3 residues: CASRGHSSSEQFF. The CDR3 DNA sequence: TGTGCCAGCAGAGGCCACTCGAGCAGTGAGCAGTTCTTC. V usage is TRBV7-6 and J usage is TRBJ2-1; no definite D call. V lost 6 bases and J 9 bases, leaving 15 bases between the germline ends. This CDR3 is 13 amino acids long. Germline V gene sequence: CDR1 SGHVS, CDR2 FNYEAQ.

This clonotype came up a few times. CDR3 DNA: TGTGCCAGCACCCCGGAGTACTTC. Its translation is CASTPEYF. This chain connects TRBV11-2 to TRBJ2-5; D call uncertain. The CDR3 is 8 amino acids. V was cut by 7 bases and J by 12 bases, with 6 bases left in between. The germline gives CDR1 SGHAT, CDR2 FQNNGV.

This sequence joins TRBV6-2 or TRBV6-3 and TRBJ1-3; D is uncertain. Looked up from germline, CDR1 is MNHEY and CDR2 is SVGEGT. CDR3 size: 16 residues. Trimming shortened V by 0 bases and J by 0 bases, and 9 bases separated the two germline ends. The CDR3 nucleotides are TGTGCCAGCAGTTACTCGCGGACGAGCTCTGGAAACACCATATATTTT. The encoded protein is CASSYSRTSSGNTIYF.

The gene calls are TRBV3-1 and TRBJ2-5, with D perhaps matching TRBD2 (5 bases). The V end lost 3 bases, the J end lost 5 bases, and 10 bases lay between the germline ends. The CDR3 length is 13 residues. Germline V lookup: CDR1 LGHDT, CDR2 YNNKEL (reference sequence). CDR3 sequence: CASSQMIAETQYF. In DNA form, the CDR3 reads TGTGCCAGCAGCCAGATGATAGCGGAGACCCAGTACTTC.

In its sample, this clonotype was seen a few times. This chain connects TRBV27 to TRBJ2-2; TRBD1 is a possible D gene (6 bases). CDR1 is MNHEY, CDR2 SMNVEV, per germline (reference sequence). The CDR3 extends over 14 amino acids. With 3 bases removed from V and 1 base from J, the gap between germline ends came to 6 bases. The CDR3 spells CASSFRGNTGELFF. DNA of the CDR3: TGTGCCAGCAGTTTCAGGGGGAACACCGGGGAGCTGTTTTTT.

This clonotype has a handful of counts. This rearrangement joins TRBV7-2 to TRBJ2-1, with D possibly matching TRBD2 (6 bases). CDR3 length: 15 amino acids. With 3 bases removed from V and 9 bases from J, the gap between germline ends came to 18 bases. The germline V gene encodes CDR1 SGHTA and CDR2 FQGNSA. The CDR3: CASSLGVGGVVEQFF. The CDR3 nucleotides are TGTGCCAGCAGCTTGGGCGTGGGGGGAGTGGTTGAGCAGTTCTTC.

CDR3 region: CASSLLSLADLSGANVLTF. DNA of the CDR3: TGTGCCAGCAGCTTACTTTCTCTAGCGGACCTCTCTGGGGCCAACGTCCTGACTTTC. This rearrangement joins TRBV7-2 to TRBJ2-6; 7 bases match TRBD2. V shed 2 bases, J shed 0 bases, and the junction held 10 bases outside the gene matches. The CDR3 has 19 residues. Per germline, CDR1 SGHTA and CDR2 FQGNSA.

Ten or more counts support this clonotype. J is TRBJ2-7 and V is TRBV6-1, with 8 nucleotides matching TRBD1. CDR1 MNHNS and CDR2 SASEGT come from the germline V gene. With V trimmed by 3 bases and J by 6 bases, 10 bases remained unmatched. The CDR3 runs to 15 residues. The CDR3 region has the DNA TGTGCCAGCAGTGAGGTCGGACAGGGTTTTAGCGAGCAGTACTTC. Protein sequence: CASSEVGQGFSEQYF.

This sequence joins TRBV7-8 and TRBJ2-3; tentative D call: TRBD2 (6 bases). Trimming removed 4 bases at V and 5 bases at J, with 13 bases between. There are 14 residues in the CDR3. Germline CDR1 reads SGHVS; CDR2 reads FQNEAQ. The CDR3 coding sequence is TGTGCCAGCAGCTCCCTGGCGGAGGGAGATACGCAGTATTTT. Its protein is CASSSLAEGDTQYF.